The present TCR beta chain was sequenced within a study of coeliac disease. Regarding the study as a whole: Most TRB amino acid sequences occurred in only one sample. Published gliadin-specific TRB sequences appeared in about 45% of the 18 coeliac samples, 1 of 6 controls.

Concerning this clone itself: What it binds is not known.

Sequencing was performed with immunoSEQ multiplex PCR; in TCRdb, only in-frame clones are kept and a portion is missing. The data contain 6,800 or so clones, around 72% of them singletons. The sample taken for sequencing was lamina propria lymphocytes from the gut. This TCR was recovered from a young man with celiac disease.

Here the CDR3 reads CAISGSPAFEAFF. CDR3 nucleotide sequence: TGTGCCATCAGTGGGAGCCCAGCCTTTGAAGCTTTCTTT. The chain employs TRBV10-3 and TRBJ1-1; D gene unclear. The germline gives CDR1 ENHRY, CDR2 SYGVKD. This CDR3 region has 13 residues. V was clipped by 4 bases and J by 7 bases, with 13 bases between them.